The text below deals with one T cell receptor (beta chain). Its antigen is as yet unknown. PCR involved 60 Vbeta and 13 Jbeta primers. Method: immunoSEQ multiplex PCR; TCRdb's copy keeps in-frame clones and lacks some. The sample contains 110,000 or so clones, roughly 72% of which appear only once. The data belong to a study of cytomegalovirus exposure and HLA in healthy donors. Regarding the study as a whole: Researchers had no immune exposure information except CMV serostatus available. Follow-up analysis seemed to connect common viral pathogens with several of the most significant clusters identified.

Germline CDR1 ENHRY, CDR2 SYGVKD. This CDR3 region has 15 residues. V shed 5 bases and J 0 bases; nucleotides not matched to a gene: 4. The material sequenced was PBMCs. V is TRBV10-3 and J is TRBJ2-5, with 9 bases lining up with TRBD1. This receptor was taken from a woman aged 40 to 50 in good health and CMV-seropositive. CDR3 loop: CAISSGTGYQETQYF. CDR3 nucleotides: TGTGCCATCAGTTCCGGGACAGGGTACCAAGAGACCCAGTACTTC.